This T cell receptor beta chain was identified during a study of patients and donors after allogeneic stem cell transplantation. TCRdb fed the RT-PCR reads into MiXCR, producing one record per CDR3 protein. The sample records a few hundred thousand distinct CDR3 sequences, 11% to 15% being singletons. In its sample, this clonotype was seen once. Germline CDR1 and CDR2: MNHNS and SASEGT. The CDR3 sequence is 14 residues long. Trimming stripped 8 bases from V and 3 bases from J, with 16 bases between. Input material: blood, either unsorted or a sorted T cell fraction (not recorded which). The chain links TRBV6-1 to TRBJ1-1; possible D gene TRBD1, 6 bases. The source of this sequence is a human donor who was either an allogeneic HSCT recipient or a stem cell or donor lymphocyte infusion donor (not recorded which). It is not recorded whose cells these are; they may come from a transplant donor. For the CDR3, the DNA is TGTGCCAGCCAATTCCAGGGGATGGACACTGAAGCTTTCTTT. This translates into CASQFQGMDTEAFF.